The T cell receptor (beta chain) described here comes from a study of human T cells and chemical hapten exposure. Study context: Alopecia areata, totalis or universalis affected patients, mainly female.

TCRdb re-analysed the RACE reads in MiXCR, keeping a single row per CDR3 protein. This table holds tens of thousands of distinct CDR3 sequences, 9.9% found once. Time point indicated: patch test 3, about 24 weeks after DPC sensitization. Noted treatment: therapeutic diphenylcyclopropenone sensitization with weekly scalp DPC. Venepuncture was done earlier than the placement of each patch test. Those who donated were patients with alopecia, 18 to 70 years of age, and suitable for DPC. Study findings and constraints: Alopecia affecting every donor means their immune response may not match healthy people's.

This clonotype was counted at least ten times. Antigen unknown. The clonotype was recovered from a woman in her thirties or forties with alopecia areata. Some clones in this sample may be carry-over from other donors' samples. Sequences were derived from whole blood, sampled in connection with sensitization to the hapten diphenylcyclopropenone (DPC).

The CDR3 bases are TGTGCCAGCAGCCTCTTAACAGGAGGGAATTCACCCCTCCACTTT. As protein: CASSLLTGGNSPLHF. The J gene is TRBJ1-6, the V gene TRBV3-1, with D perhaps matching TRBD1 (5 bases). This CDR3 is 15 amino acids long. Germline CDR1 LGHDT, CDR2 YNNKEL (reference sequence). Deletions cut 4 bases from V and 7 bases from J, with 14 bases between.